This TCR beta chain was sequenced in a study of cytomegalovirus exposure and HLA in healthy donors (dated by TCRdb to the late 2010s). Concerning the study at large: According to an earlier analysis of around 600 of the donors, about 170 million T cells yielded over 90 million unique TCR beta sequences and approximately 300 Gb of sequence data. Among the approximately 430 genotyped donors, roughly 80% belonged to the genetic ancestry cluster associated with self-reported Caucasian donors. To study patterns of TCR occurrence, a later analysis re-analyzed previously published TCR beta repertoires from 600 to 750 donors and added high-resolution HLA genotyping. Genome-wide SNP genotypes for about 65% of the 666 donors were used in a later genetic analysis, which treated that subset as a discovery cohort. The study was designed to test whether signatures of past pathogen exposure could be identified by cataloging public T cell receptors. Besides the first cohort of roughly 660 subjects, a separate validation cohort made up of around 120 different subjects was used. Every discovery cohort repertoire had been produced on one sequencing platform. Among around 400 genotyped donors of the cohort, an average of around 250,000 unique TCR beta nucleotide sequences was sequenced per donor, of which about 18% were non-productive. Typing coverage differed by locus: A, B, C, DRB1 and DQB1 were typed in about 629-640 donors, DQA1 in 500 to 550, DPA1 in 606, and DPB1 in 472. Donor age, sex, ethnicity and CMV serostatus were collected together with the repertoire data. Four to six DR-DQ haplotypes were handled as single units for association and clustering because linkage in the cohort was strong. The study combined high-throughput TCR immunosequencing, statistical association of individual TCRs with disease status, and machine learning to predict cytomegalovirus infection status. HLA typing covered class I and class II loci at four-digit resolution. Rather than drawing on any new phenotypic data, the later analysis identified candidate immune exposures from TCR beta sequences and the way those sequences occurred across donors. The study used immunosequencing to profile the T cell repertoires of around 600 subjects and linked those repertoires to cytomegalovirus serostatus. To decide whether each TCR beta V gene segment behaved as functional or pseudogenic, an earlier analysis of some 540 of the donors relied on high-throughput TCR beta sequencing. About 310 gigabases of sequencing data and approximately 93 million unique TCR sequences were included in an early release covering about 700 HLA-typed donors.

Note on this clone: Its binding antigen is unknown. No base qualities exist here, and no much larger clone lies one base off it.

Library creation used the immunoSEQ multiplex PCR assay. A mixture of 60 forward primers for TCR Vbeta segments and 13 reverse primers for TCR Jbeta segments was used in the multiplex PCR. Amplification of the CDR3 region of rearranged TCR beta genes was performed with a multiplex PCR assay on genomic DNA. The Illumina HiSeq System was used to sequence the amplified TCR beta libraries as 87-base-pair reads. Turning to the authors' computational methods: In a later analysis, roughly 80 million unique TCR beta chains were counted across the 650 to 750 repertoires, and roughly 11 million of these chains were shared by at least two donors. Raw reads were error-corrected and collapsed into unique sequences by a nearest-neighbor algorithm in which closely related sequences were merged to remove PCR and sequencing errors. CDR3 sequences were aligned to IMGT reference sequences to assign V, D and J gene segments. For a sequence to be retained, a match of at least six nucleotides was required to both a V gene segment and a J gene segment. A rearrangement counted as productive if the CDR3 had no stop codons and remained in frame with V and J, and every other rearrangement counted as non-productive. CDR3 was defined according to IMGT convention as the region running from the second conserved V-encoded cysteine to the conserved J-encoded phenylalanine. The earlier analysis of more than 450 of the donors excluded sequences that lacked an unambiguous match to a single V gene segment. In an earlier analysis of some 590 of the donors, V segments were called functional above 56.7% productive rearrangements and were called segregating when the between-donor standard deviation exceeded 5%. A statistical classification framework was built to diagnose cytomegalovirus status from the catalog of TCR beta chain sequences. In a later analysis, TCR nucleotide sequences were compared against IMGT/GENE-DB human TR gene sequences so that V and J genes could be assigned. The TCRdist pipeline was used in a later analysis to assign CDR3 sequences and most-parsimonious VDJ recombination scenarios. A later analysis defined each TCR beta chain by its CDR3 amino acid sequence plus V-gene family, and excluded reads lacking a unique V-gene family. As a way to deal with suspected cross-contamination and a sequencing artifact, a later analysis dropped 450 to 700 nucleotide sequences that were highly shared and had low generation probability. For each public chain, a later analysis derived a clonal expansion index from normalized ranks of inferred template counts within each repertoire. Generation probabilities in a later analysis came from a VDJ recombination model fitted to out-of-frame rearrangements, and those results were checked against IGoR. A later analysis scored TCR-TCR, TCR-HLA and TCR-CMV co-occurrence with hypergeometric tests, applying a repertoire-size bias correction to TCR pairs. In a later analysis, false discovery rates were estimated by permuting HLA or CMV assignments 20 times. In a later analysis, co-occurring TCRs were grouped with DBSCAN, and TCRdist sequence similarity was added when clustering was performed within HLA-allele-positive subsets. For co-occurrence clustering, repertoires with fewer than 30,000 or more than 120,000 public chains were excluded, along with 5 or 6 repertoires with anomalous nucleotide sharing. The table comes from immuneACCESS by way of TCRdb, which keeps in-frame sequences with V and J called. Part of the clones is missing from these tables; in studies checked, under half for an unresolved V gene and the rest for unknown reasons. The DNA gave D and trimming, while V, J and clone size come from that table. The sample profile shows under 200,000 clones; less than 90% of them were found once. The ten largest clones add up to under 1.1% of the sample.

CDR1 SGHVS and CDR2 FNYEAQ were looked up in the germline V gene. The CDR3 has 16 amino acids, counting the end cysteine and phenylalanine. The entry retains the CDR3 DNA only, 48 bases that are in frame from base 1. V loses 1 base, J loses 2 bases, and the germline ends lie 12 bases apart. The cohort was made up of 666 healthy bone marrow donors. At the time of sampling, every cohort member was nominally healthy, though immune exposures that went unrecorded were likely present. The donor tested CMV seronegative and was one of the 352 seronegative cohort members. A peripheral blood sample was provided by each donor, and peripheral blood mononuclear cells were used for TCR beta sequencing. The Qiagen DNeasy Blood Extraction Kit was used to extract genomic DNA from the blood cell samples. Study-wide findings and limitations: Some IMGT-functional V segments, including TRBV6-2 and TRBV6-3, could not be distinguished by the 87-base-pair reads and were therefore excluded. Linkage disequilibrium might explain the correlated functional status among segregating V segments, but an unknown experimental factor could not be ruled out. Most TCR sequences were seen in very few donors, while some public TCRs were found in many individuals. When HLA alleles, especially DR and DQ, strongly co-occurred, TCR associations were difficult to assign to individual alleles. In a later analysis, most CMV-associated TCR beta chains were found to appear HLA-restricted, with HLA associations seemingly driven largely by CMV exposure. A group of highly shared sequence variants was considered likely to be a technical artifact of the sequencing pipeline. Because HLA typing was missing for some donors at each locus, association tests included only the typed subset. At a false discovery rate of 0.05, a later analysis linked approximately 18,000 TCR beta sequences to specific HLA alleles. In a later analysis, HLA-associated TCR beta chains were found to be more clonally expanded and to have lower generation probabilities than equally common non-associated chains. A total of some 180 TCR beta chains were listed by the study as associated with cytomegalovirus. A further reported finding was that TCR beta sequences accurately predicted the HLA-A and HLA-B alleles for most subjects in the first cohort. In both the original and validation cohorts, the classifier was reported to diagnose cytomegalovirus status with high specificity and sensitivity. Presence/absence analyses assumed roughly uniform sequencing depth across donors, an assumption that may not hold. According to a later analysis, TCR association rates differed among HLA loci, with DRB1 alleles showing the most associated TCRs and HLA-C alleles showing the fewest. According to a later genetic analysis, donors in an Asian-associated ancestry cluster had fewer N-insertions in productive TCRs than the approximately 630-donor mean. CMV serostatus was the only immune exposure information available for the cohort. The earlier analysis of some 560 of the donors excluded 15 to 20 rarely observed V segments, including chromosome 9 orphons, because counts were too low. In vitro tests confirmed that three of the cytomegalovirus-associated TCR beta chains recognize cytomegalovirus antigens. It was suggested by the authors that the approach could potentially be generalized to other disease states and immunological phenotypes. According to a later analysis, parvovirus B19, influenza, CMV and Epstein-Barr virus appeared linked to several top co-occurrence clusters. In this cohort, only TCR beta chains were sequenced, and detectable features were limited by the absence of alpha or paired-chain data. A later genetic analysis associated a missense DCLRE1C variant with V-gene and J-gene trimming of TCR beta chains, and an independent cohort replicated the association. In an earlier analysis of 587 of the donors, most TCR beta V segments appeared in productive rearrangements about 87% or about 30% of the time, broadly matching IMGT annotations.

This sequence uses TRBV7-6 and TRBJ2-1, with the D gene too uncertain to name. The clonotype comes from a man between 25 and 39 years old in good health and CMV-seronegative. The sequenced material came from PBMCs. The CDR3 protein is CASSLGLERTYNEQFF. The bases read TGTGCCAGCAGCTTAGGTCTGGAGCGTACCTACAATGAGCAGTTCTTC.